The T cell receptor (beta chain) under discussion was sequenced for a study of T cell changes during pregnancy in multiple sclerosis. Method: immunoSEQ multiplex PCR; TCRdb's copy keeps in-frame clones and lacks some. The data contain about 100,000 clones, about 89% of them seen just once; the ten biggest clones take up 3% to 3.5%. V gave up 5 bases and J gave up 0 bases, with 7 bases separating them. The germline gives CDR1 SGHTA, CDR2 FQGTGA. This CDR3 is 13 amino acids long. This rearrangement joins TRBV7-3 to TRBJ2-5; D not certain. This clonotype was sampled from a female donor with multiple sclerosis, enrolled in a pregnancy study. Sequencing was performed on peripheral blood, taken after pregnancy. The CDR3 coding sequence is TGTGCCAGCAGCCCCTCGTACCAAGAGACCCAGTACTTC. Translation: CASSPSYQETQYF.